A selection of T cell receptor beta chains follows, all from one sample in a study of blood T cells in healthy people across ages. TCRdb redid the calling of the 5' RACE reads with MiXCR, one entry per CDR3 protein. The sample contains around 1,000,000 distinct CDR3 sequences, 20% to 25% of which appear only once. These data also featured in a second study, about T cells of mothers and their children.

What was sequenced was blood. The receptors originated from a girl aged 2 to 9 in good health. CDR3s include the opening cysteine and the closing phenylalanine or tryptophan. A D gene is named only where the DNA matches it firmly. Part of the rows lack a size; the others show once, few, many or a class for expanded clones.

size	D	V	length	J	DNA	CDR3
-	TRBD2	TRBV7-2	15	TRBJ2-3	TGTGCCAGCAGCCGAGCGGGGGATTTCACAGATACGCAGTATTTT	CASSRAGDFTDTQYF
-	-	TRBV6-5	11	TRBJ2-7	TGTGCCAGCAGTCGAGAACGCGAGCAGTACTTC	CASSREREQYF
-	-	TRBV29-1	12	TRBJ2-2	TGCAGCGTTGAAGGACGTCGGGGGGAGCTGTTTTTT	CSVEGRRGELFF
few	TRBD2	TRBV29-1	14	TRBJ2-1	TGCAGCGTTGAGCCTAGCGGGCGATACAATGAGCAGCTCTTC	CSVEPSGRYNEQLF
few	-	TRBV4-1	16	TRBJ2-3	TGCGCCAGCAGCCAAGTGATGGTCCCTACCACAGATACGCAGTATTTT	CASSQVMVPTTDTQYF
-	-	TRBV28	13	TRBJ2-7	TGTGCCAGCAGTTTCGGCGCAGGGTCCGAGCAGTACTTC	CASSFGAGSEQYF
-	-	TRBV20-1	11	TRBJ2-7	TGCAGTGCTAGACTAGCCTACGAGCAGTACTTC	CSARLAYEQYF
few	TRBD2	TRBV12-3/TRBV12-4	16	TRBJ2-1	TGTGCCAGCAGTGGGCGTCTAGCGGGAGGGGGAAATGAGCAGTTCTTC	CASSGRLAGGGNEQFF
few	TRBD2	TRBV28	16	TRBJ2-3	TGTGCCAGCAGTCTTCGACTAGCGGGAGAGCAAGATACGCAGTATTTT	CASSLRLAGEQDTQYF
-	-	TRBV5-1	17	TRBJ2-3	TGCGCCAGCAGCTTTGGGTTAGCGGCCCGCAACACAGATACGCAGTATTTT	CASSFGLAARNTDTQYF
few	-	TRBV29-1	14	TRBJ1-4	TGCAGCGTTGCCGTAGGGGCAACTAATGAAAAACTGTTTTTT	CSVAVGATNEKLFF
-	-	TRBV20-1	15	TRBJ2-3	TGCAGTGCTAGAGACGCGACTGGCAGCACAGATACGCAGTATTTT	CSARDATGSTDTQYF
-	-	TRBV15	15	TRBJ2-1	TGTGCCACCAGCATGGGCGCCCATTCCTACAATGAGCAGTTCTTC	CATSMGAHSYNEQFF
-	-	TRBV7-8	16	TRBJ2-1	TGTGCCAGCCCCCAAGGGGTGGCGGGATCCTACAATGAGCAGTTCTTC	CASPQGVAGSYNEQFF
many	-	TRBV7-9	15	TRBJ2-6	TGTGCCAGCAGCTTTGGGTCCTCTGGGGCCAACGTCCTGACTTTC	CASSFGSSGANVLTF
-	TRBD1	TRBV6-5	16	TRBJ1-1	TGTGCCAGCGGCGAGAGGGACAGGGGGCATGGAACTGAAGCTTTCTTT	CASGERDRGHGTEAFF
-	TRBD2	TRBV10-3	13	TRBJ2-5	TGTGCCATCAGTGCGGGGGGCCAAGAGACCCAGTACTTC	CAISAGGQETQYF
few	TRBD2	TRBV9	15	TRBJ2-7	TGTGCCAGCAGCCCAACTAGCGGGGTAGTCTACGAGCAGTACTTC	CASSPTSGVVYEQYF
few	-	TRBV6-5	15	TRBJ1-6	TGTGCCAGCGCACCTACCAGCTCCTATAATTCACCCCTCCACTTT	CASAPTSSYNSPLHF
few	-	TRBV11-2	11	TRBJ1-2	TGTGCCAGCAGCGCTGAGTATGGCTACACCTTC	CASSAEYGYTF
-	-	TRBV2	13	TRBJ2-1	TGTGCCGCAGCGGTTGGACTGAACAATGAGCAGTTCTTC	CAAAVGLNNEQFF
-	-	TRBV28	15	TRBJ2-7	TGTGCCAGCAGTTTAGCCGGCAGAGGGGTTGCCGAGCAGTACTTC	CASSLAGRGVAEQYF
few	-	TRBV5-6	15	TRBJ2-5	TGTGCCAGCAGCTTTGTTGCGGCACCACAAGAGACCCAGTACTTC	CASSFVAAPQETQYF
few	-	TRBV7-2	14	TRBJ2-1	TGTGCCAGCAGCTTAGGGCTAGGGTACAATGAGCAGTTCTTC	CASSLGLGYNEQFF
few	-	TRBV13	13	TRBJ2-5	TGTGCCAGCAGCTCGAACAGGGTAGAGACCCAGTACTTC	CASSSNRVETQYF
-	-	TRBV20-1	15	TRBJ2-1	TGCAGTGCTAGGTCCGGGACTGATCCAGGCAATGAGCAGTTCTTC	CSARSGTDPGNEQFF
-	-	TRBV7-2	15	TRBJ2-7	TGTGCCAGCAGCTTAGAGGGCGGATTCGGCAGCGAGCAGTACTTC	CASSLEGGFGSEQYF
-	-	TRBV7-9	11	TRBJ2-7	TGTGCCAGCAGCATGAGCTACGAGCAGTACTTC	CASSMSYEQYF
-	-	TRBV7-2	15	TRBJ2-3	TGTGCCAGCAGCTCGGGGTCCGCGCGTTCAGATACGCAGTATTTT	CASSSGSARSDTQYF
-	-	TRBV6-5	15	TRBJ2-7	TGTGCCAGCAGTTACGATGGCGGCAGAACCTACGAGCAGTACTTC	CASSYDGGRTYEQYF
-	-	TRBV2	15	TRBJ2-1	TGTGCCAGCATTATGAGGGTAGCGGAGGACAATGAGCAGTTCTTC	CASIMRVAEDNEQFF
many	TRBD2	TRBV7-2	13	TRBJ2-5	TGTGCCAGCAGCTTTAGCGGGGAAGAGACCCAGTACTTC	CASSFSGEETQYF
-	TRBD1	TRBV6-1	15	TRBJ2-7	TGTGCCAGCAGTCTTGAAGGGGGCATGGGGTACGAGCAGTACTTC	CASSLEGGMGYEQYF
few	TRBD1	TRBV12-3/TRBV12-4	17	TRBJ1-4	TGTGCCAGCAGAGGGACAGGGTTGACTGCAACTAATGAAAAACTGTTTTTT	CASRGTGLTATNEKLFF
few	TRBD1	TRBV5-1	16	TRBJ2-7	TGCGCCAGCAGCTTGTCTGGGACAGGGGTCAGCTACGAGCAGTACTTC	CASSLSGTGVSYEQYF
-	-	TRBV9	15	TRBJ2-6	TGTGCCAGCAGCGTAGCGGGTACTGGGGCCAACGTCCTGACTTTC	CASSVAGTGANVLTF
-	-	TRBV5-6	19	TRBJ2-6	TGTGCCAGCAGCTTGGTATTGGGGGGACTGACCTCTGGGGCCAACGTCCTGACTTTC	CASSLVLGGLTSGANVLTF
-	TRBD2	TRBV12-3/TRBV12-4	16	TRBJ2-5	TGTGCCAGCAGTCCCTGGGGAGCGGGGGGCGGAGAGACCCAGTACTTC	CASSPWGAGGGETQYF
-	TRBD2	TRBV7-3	19	TRBJ2-1	TGTGCCAGCAGCTCAGGGGGAACTAGCGGGAGGGCCGGTCACAATGAGCAGTTCTTC	CASSSGGTSGRAGHNEQFF
few	-	TRBV6-5	13	TRBJ2-1	TGTGCCAGCACCTTACTCGGGATGGGTGAGCAGTTCTTC	CASTLLGMGEQFF
few	-	TRBV5-6	13	TRBJ2-1	TGTGCCAGCAGACCCCGCACCTGGGGTGAGCAGTTCTTC	CASRPRTWGEQFF
few	-	TRBV27	16	TRBJ2-7	TGTGCCAGCAGTCCGTCGGCGGGGATCAGGTCCTACGAGCAGTACTTC	CASSPSAGIRSYEQYF
few	-	TRBV7-3	15	TRBJ1-2	TGTGCCAGCAGCTTAAGGGTGGACACCCCCTATGGCTACACCTTC	CASSLRVDTPYGYTF
few	TRBD2	TRBV18	14	TRBJ2-1	TGTGCCAGCTCACCAAGGGAGGGAGTGAATGAGCAGTTCTTC	CASSPREGVNEQFF
few	-	TRBV18	15	TRBJ2-1	TGTGCCAGCTCACCACCCAGGAGAGACTACAATGAGCAGTTCTTC	CASSPPRRDYNEQFF
few	-	TRBV11-3	15	TRBJ2-3	TGTGCCAGCAGCGACCGGAGGGGGGTCGGGGATACGCAGTATTTT	CASSDRRGVGDTQYF